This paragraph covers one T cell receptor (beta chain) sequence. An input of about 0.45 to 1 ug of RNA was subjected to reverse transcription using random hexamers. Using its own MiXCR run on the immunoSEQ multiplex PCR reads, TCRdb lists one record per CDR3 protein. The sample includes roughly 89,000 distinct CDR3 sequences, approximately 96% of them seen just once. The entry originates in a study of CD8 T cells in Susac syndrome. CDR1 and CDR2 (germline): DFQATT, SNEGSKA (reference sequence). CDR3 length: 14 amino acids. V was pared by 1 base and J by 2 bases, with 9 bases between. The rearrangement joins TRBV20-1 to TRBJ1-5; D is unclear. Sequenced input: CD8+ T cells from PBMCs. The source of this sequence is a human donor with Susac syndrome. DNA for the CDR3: TGCAGTGCTAGAGTGCAGCTACGCAATCAGCCCCAGCATTTT. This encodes CSARVQLRNQPQHF.